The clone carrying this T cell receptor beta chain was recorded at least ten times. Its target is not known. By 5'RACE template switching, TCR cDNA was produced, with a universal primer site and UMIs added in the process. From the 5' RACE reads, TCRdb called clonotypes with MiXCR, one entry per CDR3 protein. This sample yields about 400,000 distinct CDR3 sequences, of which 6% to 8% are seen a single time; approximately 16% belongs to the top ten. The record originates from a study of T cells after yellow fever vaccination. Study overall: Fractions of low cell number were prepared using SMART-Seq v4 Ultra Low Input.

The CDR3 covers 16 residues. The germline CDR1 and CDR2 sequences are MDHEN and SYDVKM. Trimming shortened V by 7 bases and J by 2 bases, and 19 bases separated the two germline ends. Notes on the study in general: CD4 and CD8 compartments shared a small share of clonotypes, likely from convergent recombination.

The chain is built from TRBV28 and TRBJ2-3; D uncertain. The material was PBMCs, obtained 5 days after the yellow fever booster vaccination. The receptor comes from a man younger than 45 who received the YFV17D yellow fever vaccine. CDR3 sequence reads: CASIKNSRLYTDTQYF. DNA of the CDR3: TGTGCCAGCATCAAAAATTCTAGATTGTACACAGATACGCAGTATTTT.